What follows describes a single TCR beta chain. TCRdb's copy holds only in-frame clones and misses some; the assay was immunoSEQ multiplex PCR. Altogether over 250,000 clones are present, around 90% being singletons, with the ten largest covering 0.95% to 1.5%. The data were taken from a study of cytomegalovirus exposure and HLA in healthy donors. Germline V gives CDR1 MNHEY, CDR2 SVGAGI. The CDR3 loop spans 13 amino acids. The V gene lost 4 bases and the J gene lost 7 bases, with 10 bases spanning the gap. Sequenced: PBMCs. The J gene is TRBJ2-2, the V gene TRBV6-5; D is unclear. The TCR was taken from a woman in her twenties or thirties in good health and CMV-seropositive. The DNA of the CDR3 is TGTGCCAGCAGTTTTATAGAGGACGGGGAGCTGTTTTTT. Protein sequence: CASSFIEDGELFF.